This T cell receptor (beta chain) was observed in a study of blood T cell repertoires in COVID-19 (dated by TCRdb to the early 2020s). Regarding the study in general: The collaborator samples originated in the United States, Italy and Spain and spanned the acute and convalescent phases of COVID-19. The prospective study material was composed of cDNA or gDNA derived from T cells, B-cell-depleted T cells, or PBMCs. Deeply sampled blood TCRbeta repertoires from subjects exposed to, actively infected with, or recovered from COVID-19 were included in the dataset. Sample metadata almost always included a de-identified subject ID, COVID-19 status, age in years and sex. HLA class I and class II types, where available, came from metadata supplied by the sample provider rather than from assay-based typing. Samples were obtained from the ongoing ImmuneRACE study (first 160 participants) and from roughly 1,300 subjects provided by 6 global collaborators. The repertoires were released in a freely available public database meant as a resource for research on the immune response to SARS-CoV-2. General study outcomes and caveats: The amount of clinical and demographic metadata varied by source and participant and was provided uncurated.

Whole blood was collected in K2EDTA tubes by collaborating institutions according to the institutions' own protocols. For TCRbeta analysis, collaborators shipped samples in one of three forms: frozen whole blood, isolated PBMCs, or DNA extracted from either of those sample types. About this clone itself: The antigen this receptor binds is unknown. No much larger clonotype is one base removed from it; base qualities were not supplied.

The CDR3, from cysteine to phenylalanine, totals 14 residues. The only DNA kept is the CDR3, 42 bases in frame from the first base. The V end loses 5 bases and the J end loses 2 bases, and a stretch of 13 bases separates them. The germline V gene supplies CDR1 SGHDN and CDR2 FVKESK. TCRbeta CDR3 regions were amplified from genomic DNA by means of the immunoSEQ Assay, a bias-controlled multiplex PCR. In the authors' own workflow: The number of nucleated cells in each sample was estimated from the amplification of reference gene primers within the assay. To quantify the absolute abundance of each unique TCRbeta CDR3 rearrangement, sequence reads were collapsed and filtered. Productive Simpson clonality was computed per sample as the square root of Simpson's diversity index over productive rearrangements. TCRdb provides this immuneACCESS table in a form limited to in-frame rearrangements. Some clones are lacking; in checked studies, under half of them reflect an unresolved V gene, and why the rest are absent is not known. That table furnishes V, J and clone size, whereas the DNA furnished D and trimming. The sample table records some 51,000 clones; approximately 90% of these occur just once. Of the sample, 2.5% to 3.5% falls within the top ten clones.

Sequencing was performed on peripheral blood. This receptor chain uses TRBV14 and TRBJ2-7, and possibly TRBD1, on 6 matching bases. This TCR derives from a man aged 45 to 65 with acute or convalescent COVID-19. CDR3 loop: CASSAYRVPYEQYF. The DNA sequence is given as TGTGCCAGCAGCGCATACAGGGTACCCTACGAGCAGTACTTC.